Listed below are T cell receptor beta chains from one sample, sequenced in a study of cytomegalovirus exposure and HLA in healthy donors. Sequenced by immunoSEQ multiplex PCR; TCRdb stores in-frame clones only, minus some. The profile shows around 150,000 clones, around a tenth of them singletons. Sequencing input: PBMCs. The receptors derive from a male donor in good health and CMV-seronegative. CDR3s include the opening cysteine and the closing phenylalanine or tryptophan. The D gene is left open where the match is weak. Not every row has a clone size; where given, it reads once, few, many or a size class.

clone size	V gene	D gene	J gene	CDR3 DNA	CDR3 protein
-	TRBV19	TRBD1	TRBJ1-1	TGTGCCAGTAGTCGACAGGGGACACCAAACACTGAAGCTTTCTTT	CASSRQGTPNTEAFF
few	TRBV21-1	-	TRBJ2-3	TGTGCCAGCAGCATCGGAAAACAGGTATCTAGCACAGATACGCAGTATTTT	CASSIGKQVSSTDTQYF
few	TRBV19	-	TRBJ2-7	TGTGCCAGTAGTATTTCAGGGTTGTCCTACGAGCAGTACTTC	CASSISGLSYEQYF
-	TRBV19	TRBD1	TRBJ2-1	TGTGCCAGTAGTACTTGGGACAGGGGTTTCCACAATGAGCAGTTCTTC	CASSTWDRGFHNEQFF
few	TRBV6-6	-	TRBJ1-1	TGTGCCAGCAGTTACTCGTCGGGGGGGCGCGGCCCTGAAGCTTTCTTT	CASSYSSGGRGPEAFF
-	TRBV18	-	TRBJ1-1	TGTGCCAGCTCCTCGGAGAACCCTGAAGCTTTCTTT	CASSSENPEAFF
few	TRBV7-2	-	TRBJ1-5	TGTGCCAGCATAACCCGCGGTCGGGGTCAGCCCCAGCATTTT	CASITRGRGQPQHF
-	TRBV5-1	TRBD1	TRBJ1-3	TGCGCCAGCAGCTCCGATACAGGGGCTGGAAACACCATATATTTT	CASSSDTGAGNTIYF
few	TRBV10-3	-	TRBJ1-5	TGTGCCATCAGTGATGCGGGATTGCAGCCCCAGCATTTT	CAISDAGLQPQHF
-	TRBV10-3	-	TRBJ1-1	TGTGCCATCAGTGAGTTATCCCCGTATATTATGAACACTGAAGCTTTCTTT	CAISELSPYIMNTEAFF
-	TRBV6-6	TRBD1	TRBJ1-1	TGTGCCAGCAATTACAGGGGTACTGAAGCTTTCTTT	CASNYRGTEAFF
few	TRBV6-5	-	TRBJ1-1	TGTGCCAGCAGTGAACTGTGGAACACTGAAGCTTTCTTT	CASSELWNTEAFF
-	TRBV4-1	TRBD2	TRBJ2-7	TGCGCCAGCAGCCTGGTCCTAGCGGGAGGGTTAGCTTCCTACGAGCAGTACTTC	CASSLVLAGGLASYEQYF
few	TRBV5-1	-	TRBJ1-2	TGCGCCAGCAGCTCGATTGGACCGGGACATCTCGGATATGGCTACACCTTC	CASSSIGPGHLGYGYTF
-	TRBV18	-	TRBJ1-1	TGTGCCAGCTCACCGGAGGAGGGGGCTTTCTTT	CASSPEEGAFF
few	TRBV7-6	-	TRBJ2-1	TGTGCCAGCAGCTTTTTGGCCCCGGGGCTAGCGCGAGTCCATGAGCAGTTCTTC	CASSFLAPGLARVHEQFF
-	TRBV9	-	TRBJ2-3	TGTGCCAGCAGCGTAGGCAGGGGATCAGATACGCAGTATTTT	CASSVGRGSDTQYF
few	TRBV6-5	-	TRBJ2-7	TGTGCCAGCAGTTACTCGGGCCGCCTCGAGCAGTACTTC	CASSYSGRLEQYF
-	TRBV5-1	-	TRBJ2-3	TGCGCCAGCAGCGCAGGAGCGGGCGGACTCTACACGCAGTATTTT	CASSAGAGGLYTQYF
-	TRBV28	-	TRBJ2-7	TGTGCCAGCAGTTCCTCAGGGAACGAGCAGTACTTC	CASSSSGNEQYF
few	TRBV27	TRBD1	TRBJ1-5	TGTGCCAGCAGTTCCCGGGACAGAGCGGGCAATCAGCCCCAGCATTTT	CASSSRDRAGNQPQHF
-	TRBV13	TRBD1	TRBJ2-5	TGTGCCAGCAGCTTCAGGGGGCAGGAGACCCAGTACTTC	CASSFRGQETQYF
-	TRBV19	TRBD1	TRBJ1-6	TGTGCCAGTAATCGTTCGGGACAGATCAATTCACCCCTCCACTTT	CASNRSGQINSPLHF
once	TRBV6-5	-	TRBJ2-7	TGTGCCAGCAGTTACTCGGGGCAGGCCAGGCACGAGCAGTACTTC	CASSYSGQARHEQYF
-	TRBV19	-	TRBJ1-5	TGTGCCAGTAGTATAGGCGGCAATCAGCCCCAGCATTTT	CASSIGGNQPQHF
few	TRBV5-1	TRBD2	TRBJ2-1	TGCGCCAGCGCCGCGGGGGGGTTGGGCAATGAGCAGTTCTTC	CASAAGGLGNEQFF
once	TRBV7-2	TRBD2	TRBJ2-7	TGTGCCAGCAGCGCCCTAGCGGGAGTGGTTTACGAGCAGTACTTC	CASSALAGVVYEQYF
-	TRBV27	-	TRBJ1-1	TGTGCCAGCAGTTTAGGGAGGAACACTGAAGCTTTCTTT	CASSLGRNTEAFF
-	TRBV19	-	TRBJ1-1	TGTGCCAGTAGTAATAATGGGAGGAACACTGAAGCTTTCTTT	CASSNNGRNTEAFF
few	TRBV7-3	-	TRBJ2-1	TGTGCCAGCAGCTTAGTTACCCGGAGGACAGTAGCGCCGAGCTCCTACAATGAGCAGTTCTTC	CASSLVTRRTVAPSSYNEQFF
-	TRBV7-9	TRBD1	TRBJ2-1	TGTGCCAGCAGCCCGGACCGGACAGGTCTGGGTAATGAGCAGTTCTTC	CASSPDRTGLGNEQFF
-	TRBV27	TRBD1	TRBJ1-2	TGTGCCAGCAGGGCGGACAGGAGGGCATATGGCTACACCTTC	CASRADRRAYGYTF
-	TRBV11-2	-	TRBJ1-5	TGTGCCAGCAGCTTAGATCTTTCGGGTCAGCCCCAGCATTTT	CASSLDLSGQPQHF
-	TRBV6-6	-	TRBJ1-1	TGTGCCAGCAGTTACCTGTCCGGGGGCACTGAAGCTTTCTTT	CASSYLSGGTEAFF
few	TRBV9	TRBD2	TRBJ2-3	TGTGCCAGCAGCGTAGCGGGGGGGAGCACAGATACGCAGTATTTT	CASSVAGGSTDTQYF
-	TRBV7-3	-	TRBJ2-3	TGTGCCAGCAGCATCGTCGTCACAGATACGCAGTATTTT	CASSIVVTDTQYF
few	TRBV25-1	-	TRBJ1-1	TGTGCCAGCAGTGCTGGCCTGATTGAAGCTTTCTTT	CASSAGLIEAFF